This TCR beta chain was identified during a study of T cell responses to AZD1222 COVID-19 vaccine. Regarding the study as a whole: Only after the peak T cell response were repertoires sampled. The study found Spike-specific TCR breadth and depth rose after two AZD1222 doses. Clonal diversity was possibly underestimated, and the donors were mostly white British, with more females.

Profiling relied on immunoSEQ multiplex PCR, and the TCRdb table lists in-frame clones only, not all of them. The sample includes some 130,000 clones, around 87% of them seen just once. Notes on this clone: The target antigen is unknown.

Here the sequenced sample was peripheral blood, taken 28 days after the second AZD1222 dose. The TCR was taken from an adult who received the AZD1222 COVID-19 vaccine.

CDR3 nucleotide sequence: TGTGCCAGTAGTACAACCGGGACAGAGACGGGGGGCTACACCTTC. The encoded protein is CASSTTGTETGGYTF. The chain employs TRBV19 and TRBJ1-2, with TRBD1 identical over 7 bases. With V trimmed by 4 bases and J by 8 bases, 13 bases remained unmatched. This CDR3 is 15 amino acids long. Germline V CDR1 and CDR2: LNHDA, SQIVND (reference sequence).